What follows are 28 T cell receptor beta chains derived from one specimen sequenced in a study of beta chain features in type 1 diabetes. Whole-study results and caveats: When Type 1 diabetes patients were examined, their TCRB CDR3s proved moderately but significantly shorter in all four CD4+ subsets.

For these TCRs, the target antigens are not known. Since all of the isolated RNA was reverse transcribed, expressed TCRB transcripts were what got sequenced. Assay used: immunoSEQ multiplex PCR; TCRdb lists only in-frame clones, some missing. Here the sample spans about 120,000 clones, about a sixth being singletons. Sequenced sample: central memory CD4+ T cells from blood. The receptor set was obtained from a man younger than 40 with type 1 diabetes.

The gene calls are TRBV6-5 and TRBJ2-7; D is perhaps TRBD1 (7 bases). CDR3 length equals 12 residues. The ends were cut back, 6 bases at V and 7 bases at J, with 13 bases in the middle. The germline V gene has CDR1 MNHEY and CDR2 SVGAGI. CDR3 region: CASRTPGGEQYF. The DNA of the CDR3 is TGTGCCAGCAGAACCCCAGGGGGGGAGCAGTACTTC.

This clone appeared many times. This chain uses TRBV4-3 with TRBJ1-5, with 7 nucleotides matching TRBD1. CDR3 length: 15 residues. The junction had 6 bases not matched to a gene; V was cut back by 0 bases and J by 7 bases. CDR1 and CDR2 (germline): LGHNA, YSLEER. The CDR3 loop is CASSQEAQGNQPQHF. The CDR3, as DNA: TGCGCCAGCAGCCAAGAAGCACAGGGGAACCAGCCCCAGCATTTT.

V is TRBV18 and J is TRBJ2-6, with 9 bases matching TRBD1. V shed 1 base and J 2 bases; nucleotides not matched to a gene: 6. The CDR3 consists of 18 residues. CDR1 KGHSH and CDR2 LQKENI come from the germline V gene. The CDR3 reads CASSPLRGQGPGANVLTF. CDR3 DNA sequence: TGTGCCAGCTCACCACTCCGAGGACAGGGGCCTGGGGCCAACGTCCTGACTTTC.

This chain connects TRBV20-1 to TRBJ2-3; D perhaps matches TRBD2 (6 bases). V lost 6 bases, J lost 5 bases, and 9 bases lay in between. The CDR3 sequence is 11 residues long. The germline gives CDR1 DFQATT, CDR2 SNEGSKA (reference sequence). CDR3 protein: CSAPGVDTQYF. In DNA form, the CDR3 reads TGCAGTGCCCCGGGGGTAGATACGCAGTATTTT.

The V and J genes are TRBV5-1 and TRBJ2-6; D may be TRBD1 (6 bases). Germline V gene data show CDR1 as SGHRS and CDR2 as YFSETQ. V shed 0 bases and J shed 3 bases, with 16 bases lying between them. The CDR3 has 18 residues. The CDR3 sequence: CASSLAVTGFVGANVLTF. As DNA, the CDR3 is TGCGCCAGCAGCTTGGCCGTTACAGGGTTCGTTGGGGCCAACGTCCTGACTTTC.

The chain is built from TRBV4-3 and TRBJ1-2, with TRBD1 matching over 7 bases. This CDR3 is built from 15 residues. V dropped 0 bases and J dropped 8; count of bases not matched to a gene: 9. Germline V gene lookup returns CDR1 LGHNA and CDR2 YSLEER. The CDR3 nucleotides are TGCGCCAGCAGCCAAGACCCCACAGGGGTTTCAGGCTACACCTTC. Encoded protein: CASSQDPTGVSGYTF.

This clone was observed many times. The chain links TRBV19 to TRBJ2-7; D is uncertain. Germline V gives CDR1 LNHDA, CDR2 SQIVND (reference sequence). V was trimmed by 5 bases and J by 4 bases, leaving 6 bases between them. CDR3 length equals 11 residues. The CDR3: CASSRGYEQYF. The DNA for the CDR3 is TGTGCCAGTAGTCGTGGGTACGAGCAGTACTTC.

This chain uses TRBV4-3 with TRBJ2-1; possibly TRBD2 for D (6 bases). This CDR3 region has 14 residues. V lost 4 bases and J lost 0, with 7 bases in between. Germline V gives CDR1 LGHNA, CDR2 YSLEER. DNA of the CDR3: TGCGCCAGCAGCCCTAGCGTCTCCTACAATGAGCAGTTCTTC. Amino acid sequence: CASSPSVSYNEQFF.

This clone turned up a few times. The chain is built from TRBV29-1 and TRBJ2-3, with D maybe TRBD1 (6 bases). CDR1 and CDR2 from the germline V gene are SQVTM and ANQGSEA. Trimming took off 7 bases at V and 2 bases at J, with 19 bases between the two ends. This CDR3 is 15 amino acids long. The CDR3, as DNA: TGCAGCGGATCGGGAACAGGGCCCACCACAGATACGCAGTATTTT. This translates into CSGSGTGPTTDTQYF.

The rearrangement uses TRBV10-3 and TRBJ2-7, with 8 bases lining up with TRBD1. This CDR3 comprises 15 residues. V was clipped by 7 bases and J by 6 bases; unmatched bases: 14. CDR1 is ENHRY, CDR2 SYGVKD, per germline. The CDR3 sequence is CAITRDRGPSIEQYF. Here the CDR3 DNA reads TGTGCCATCACCCGAGACAGGGGACCCTCCATCGAGCAGTACTTC.

DNA of the CDR3: TGTGCCTGGAACCATTCCCCGGGACTAGCGGCGATTACAGATACGCAGTATTTT. Translation gives CAWNHSPGLAAITDTQYF. V and J are TRBV30 and TRBJ2-3, with 11 positions matching TRBD2. With V trimmed by 4 bases and J by 3 bases, 15 bases remained unmatched. Germline-derived CDR1 and CDR2 are GTSNPN and SVGIG (reference sequence). The CDR3 is made up of 18 amino acids.

This chain links TRBV7-2 with TRBJ2-5; 7 nucleotides agree with TRBD1. Near its end, the DNA agrees better with TRBJ2-7, so the J call may be wrong. CDR1 is SGHTA, CDR2 FQGNSA, per germline. CDR3 length: 14 amino acids. The CDR3 reads CASSLGQASYEQYF. CDR3 DNA: TGTGCCAGCAGCCTCGGACAGGCCTCCTACGAGCAGTACTTC.

This clone was seen a few times. This chain uses TRBV7-2 with TRBJ2-3; TRBD1 agrees at 9 bases. V dropped 1 base and J dropped 4; count of bases not matched to a gene: 6. The CDR3 spans 16 residues. Germline V CDR1 and CDR2: SGHTA, FQGNSA. As DNA, the CDR3 is TGTGCCAGCAGCTTAGGGATACAGGGGGCTGCAGATACGCAGTATTTT. It encodes CASSLGIQGAADTQYF.

The chain is built from TRBV28 and TRBJ2-1, with D perhaps assigned TRBD1 or TRBD2 (5 bases each). The CDR3 runs 16 residues. Germline V gene data show CDR1 as MDHEN and CDR2 as SYDVKM. The V end lost 4 bases, the J end lost 2 bases, and 15 bases lay between the germline ends. The CDR3 DNA is TGTGCCAGCAGTTCTTTGATGAGAGGGGCCTACAATGAGCAGTTCTTC. Translation: CASSSLMRGAYNEQFF.

The table lists this clone with a few counts. The chain joins TRBV7-2 to TRBJ2-2, with D perhaps TRBD1 (5 bases). The V end lost 8 bases, the J end lost 6 bases, and 16 bases lay between the germline ends. The CDR3 extends over 14 amino acids. Per the germline V gene, CDR1 is SGHTA and CDR2 is FQGNSA. The CDR3 nucleotides read TGTGCCAGCGGCAGGGTTACTGGGTCCGGGGAGCTGTTTTTT. Protein sequence: CASGRVTGSGELFF.

The genes are TRBV5-1 and TRBJ1-1; no clear D gene. The CDR3 has 14 amino acids. The V gene lost 1 base and the J gene lost 5 bases, with 12 bases spanning the gap. Germline loops: CDR1 SGHRS, CDR2 YFSETQ. The CDR3 region is CASSLMGSGTEAFF. Here the CDR3 DNA reads TGCGCCAGCAGCTTGATGGGTTCGGGAACTGAAGCTTTCTTT.

This CDR3 reads CASSLLRGFEAFF. For the CDR3, the DNA is TGTGCCAGCAGCTTATTACGAGGGTTTGAAGCTTTCTTT. The rearrangement links TRBV11-1 to TRBJ1-1; D is unclear. Germline V CDR1 and CDR2: SGHAT, FQDESV (reference sequence). The CDR3 spans 13 residues. With 2 bases removed from V and 7 bases from J, the gap between germline ends came to 11 bases.

The rearrangement joins TRBV18 to TRBJ2-3; 12 bases map to TRBD2. Germline V gene lookup returns CDR1 KGHSH and CDR2 LQKENI. Losses at the gene ends were 8 bases for V and 2 bases for J; bases not matched to a gene: 5. This CDR3 is 15 amino acids long. In DNA form, the CDR3 reads TGTGCCAGCAAACTAGCGGGGGGACCCACAGATACGCAGTATTTT. Translated, it gives CASKLAGGPTDTQYF.

The V gene is TRBV5-4, the J gene TRBJ2-3, with 7 bases lining up with TRBD1. This CDR3 is built from 13 residues. Germline CDR1 reads SGHNT; CDR2 reads YYREEE (reference sequence). With V trimmed by 4 bases and J by 4 bases, 3 bases remained unmatched. In nucleotides, the CDR3 is TGTGCCAGCAGCCGAACAGGGGCAGATACGCAGTATTTT. Protein sequence: CASSRTGADTQYF.

The sample holds a few counts of this clone. The chain joins TRBV11-2 to TRBJ2-3; D may be TRBD1 (7 bases). The CDR3 loop spans 15 amino acids. Trimming took 5 bases from V and 2 from J, leaving 14 bases between them. Germline V gene data show CDR1 as SGHAT and CDR2 as FQNNGV. The CDR3 DNA reads TGTGCCAGCAGCCGTCAGGGGGGTATCACAGATACGCAGTATTTT. Translated, it gives CASSRQGGITDTQYF.

This clone was counted between two and nine times. The chain is built from TRBV18 and TRBJ2-6; no clear D gene. The CDR3 totals 14 residues. Trimming took off 3 bases at V and 3 bases at J, with 6 bases between the two ends. Looked up from germline, CDR1 is KGHSH and CDR2 is LQKENI. CDR3: CASSPDGGANVLTF. Written as DNA, the CDR3 is TGTGCCAGCTCACCGGACGGTGGGGCCAACGTCCTGACTTTC. Full variable domain (outside the CDR3, taken from reference TRBV18 and TRBJ2-6): NAGVMQNPRHLVRRRGQEARLRCSPMKGHSHVYWYRQLPEEGLKFMVYLQKENIIDESGMPKERFSAEFPKEGPSILRIQQVVRGDSAAYFCASSPDGGANVLTFGAGSRLTVL.

This clone has only a few counts. This chain joins TRBV29-1 and TRBJ2-3; D possibly corresponds to TRBD1 (6 bases). Germline loops: CDR1 SQVTM, CDR2 ANQGSEA. The CDR3 totals 14 residues. Trimming left V 1 base short and J 4 bases short, with 12 bases between. CDR3 in amino acids: CSVEGGRAPDTQYF. The CDR3, as DNA: TGCAGCGTTGAAGGGGGGCGGGCTCCAGATACGCAGTATTTT.

The chain combines TRBV18 with TRBJ2-1; D gene ambiguous. V lost 0 bases, J lost 1 base, and 7 bases lay in between. This CDR3 is built from 15 residues. Germline CDR1 KGHSH, CDR2 LQKENI. CDR3 region: CASSPPGRSYNEQFF. As DNA, the CDR3 is TGTGCCAGCTCACCACCGGGCAGGTCCTACAATGAGCAGTTCTTC.

This clone has just a few counts. V gene TRBV20-1 combines with J gene TRBJ1-4; D not certain. This CDR3 comprises 10 residues. V was trimmed by 1 base and J by 8 bases, leaving 2 bases between them. Germline loops: CDR1 DFQATT, CDR2 SNEGSKA (reference sequence). CDR3 sequence reads: CSARGEKLFF. The CDR3 DNA reads as TGCAGTGCTAGAGGGGAAAAACTGTTTTTT.

The chain links TRBV10-3 to TRBJ2-7; D possibly corresponds to TRBD2 (6 bases). The CDR3 extends over 14 amino acids. CDR1 is ENHRY, CDR2 SYGVKD, per germline. Trimming stripped 0 bases from V and 0 bases from J, with 6 bases between. The CDR3 DNA follows: TGTGCCATCAGTGAGTCGGAGGGCTCCTACGAGCAGTACTTC. It encodes CAISESEGSYEQYF.

This clone was counted only a few times. The chain has TRBV7-2 and TRBJ2-1; 7 bases map to TRBD1. Germline lookup yields CDR1 SGHTA and CDR2 FQGNSA. J gave up 4 bases and V 1 base, and 4 bases lay outside the gene matches. The CDR3 length is 15 residues. CDR3 nucleotides: TGTGCCAGCAGCTTAGATTGGGACAGTTACAATGAGCAGTTCTTC. Translated, it gives CASSLDWDSYNEQFF.

V usage is TRBV1 and J usage is TRBJ1-5. TRBV1 is a pseudogene segment. The CDR3 runs to 18 residues. CDR3 loop: CTSSPSKGEGTSNQPQHF. As DNA, the CDR3 is TGCACCAGCAGCCCATCAAAAGGAGAGGGGACCTCGAATCAGCCCCAGCATTTT.

This clone was seen a few times. The rearrangement uses TRBV7-9 and TRBJ2-5, with D possibly being TRBD2 (6 bases). CDR1 and CDR2 (germline): SEHNR, FQNEAQ (reference sequence). V lost 5 bases and J lost 4, with 14 bases in between. The CDR3 runs 14 residues. CDR3 residues: CASSRRRESETQYF. The DNA of the CDR3 is TGTGCCAGCAGCCGACGACGGGAGTCAGAGACCCAGTACTTC.